This T cell receptor beta chain was recovered during a study of cytotoxic CD8 clonotypes in ibrutinib-treated CLL. Study-wide background: Responses: approximately 25 partial, 2 complete; after median approximately 68 months, roughly 15 stayed remitted, around twelve progressed. Response samples were drawn at a median of about 13 months of treatment, range 6 to 36. Per sample, productive templates averaged approximately 260,000 and productive rearrangements averaged approximately 100,000.

TCRdb's copy holds only in-frame clones and misses some; the assay was immunoSEQ multiplex PCR. The sample holds about 60,000 clones; roughly 49% are singletons and the top ten take 20% to 30%. The CDR3 extends over 13 amino acids. V lost 6 bases and J lost 2, with 11 bases in between. Germline V gene sequence: CDR1 MDHEN, CDR2 SYDVKM. A few counts support this clone. The starting material was PBMCs, obtained at disease progression, from a patient treated with ibrutinib. The sequence derives from a human donor with chronic lymphocytic leukemia. V is TRBV28 and J is TRBJ2-7; maybe TRBD2 (5 bases). This CDR3 is CASSLGGTYEQYF. In DNA, the CDR3 is TGTGCCAGCAGCCTTGGAGGAACCTACGAGCAGTACTTC.